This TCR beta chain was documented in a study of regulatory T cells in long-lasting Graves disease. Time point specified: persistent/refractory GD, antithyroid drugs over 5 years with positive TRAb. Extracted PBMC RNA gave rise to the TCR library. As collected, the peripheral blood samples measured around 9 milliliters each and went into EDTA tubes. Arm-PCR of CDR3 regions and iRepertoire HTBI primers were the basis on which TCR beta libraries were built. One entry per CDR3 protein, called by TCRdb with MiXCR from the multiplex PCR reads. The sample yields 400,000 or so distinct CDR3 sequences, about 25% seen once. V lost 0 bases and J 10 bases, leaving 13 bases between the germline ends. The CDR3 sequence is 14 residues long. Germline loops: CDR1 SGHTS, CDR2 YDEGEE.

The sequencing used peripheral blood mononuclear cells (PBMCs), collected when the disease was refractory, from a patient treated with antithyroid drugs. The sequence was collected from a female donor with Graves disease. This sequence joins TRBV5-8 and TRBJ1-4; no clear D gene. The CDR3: CASSLGPNWGKLFF. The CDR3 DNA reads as TGTGCCAGCAGCTTGGGACCTAACTGGGGAAAACTGTTTTTT. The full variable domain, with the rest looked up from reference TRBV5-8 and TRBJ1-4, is EAGVTQSPTHLIKTRGQQATLRCSPISGHTSVYWYQQALGLGLQFLLWYDEGEERNRGNFPPRFSGRQFPNYSSELNVNALELEDSALYLCASSLGPNWGKLFFGSGTQLSVL.